This T cell receptor (beta chain) was retrieved from a study of blood T cell repertoires in COVID-19. In the study overall: Whether acute or convalescent, the COVID-19 samples came from the United States, Italy and Spain. T cells, B-cell-depleted T cells, or PBMCs provided the cDNA or gDNA that served as material.

Trimming took 5 bases from V and 4 from J; bases not matched to a gene: 7. The CDR3 sequence is 15 residues long. Germline CDR1 and CDR2: MDHEN and SYDVKM. TCRdb keeps only in-frame clones here, not all; method: immunoSEQ multiplex PCR. The sample carries 180,000 or so clones, 70% to 90% recorded once. This clone was observed once. Sequencing was performed on peripheral blood. The chain carries TRBV28 and TRBJ2-1, with 8 bases lining up with TRBD1. The receptor was derived from a man in his late teens or twenties with acute or convalescent COVID-19. As DNA, the CDR3 is TGTGCCAGCAGTGTGACAGGGGCCGTATACAATGAGCAGTTCTTC. Its translation is CASSVTGAVYNEQFF.